The 5 T cell receptor beta chains reported below all come from one sample, sequenced in a study of cytomegalovirus exposure and HLA in healthy donors. Primers: 60 Vbeta forward and 13 Jbeta reverse. Measured with immunoSEQ multiplex PCR; TCRdb has only the in-frame clones, and not every one. The sample yields about 92,000 clones, about 67% seen once. The sample was PBMCs. The receptors here all came from a woman aged 18 to 35 in good health and CMV-seropositive.

This chain joins TRBV18 and TRBJ1-3; 7 nucleotides line up with TRBD1. V dropped 3 bases and J dropped 3; count of bases not matched to a gene: 8. Germline lookup yields CDR1 KGHSH and CDR2 LQKENI. This CDR3 comprises 16 residues. For the CDR3, the DNA is TGTGCCAGCTCACCGCAGCCGACAGGGTATGGAAACACCATATATTTT. Encoded protein: CASSPQPTGYGNTIYF.

This rearrangement joins TRBV27 to TRBJ2-1; 9 bases map to TRBD2. V lost 6 bases, J lost 9 bases, and 9 bases stayed unmatched. The germline V gene has CDR1 MNHEY and CDR2 SMNVEV (reference sequence). This CDR3 region has 14 residues. The CDR3 is CASSLSGSSSEQFF. CDR3 bases: TGTGCCAGCAGCCTTAGCGGGAGCTCGAGTGAGCAGTTCTTC.

The chain carries TRBV18 and TRBJ1-2; possible D gene TRBD1, 5 bases. The CDR3 contains 14 residues. CDR1 is KGHSH and CDR2 is LQKENI in the germline V gene. V dropped 4 bases and J dropped 0 bases, with 9 bases sitting between them. In nucleotides, the CDR3 is TGTGCCAGCTCACGGCACAGGACTAACTATGGCTACACCTTC. It encodes CASSRHRTNYGYTF. Using reference TRBV18 and TRBJ1-2 for the parts outside the CDR3, the full variable domain is NAGVMQNPRHLVRRRGQEARLRCSPMKGHSHVYWYRQLPEEGLKFMVYLQKENIIDESGMPKERFSAEFPKEGPSILRIQQVVRGDSAAYFCASSRHRTNYGYTFGSGTRLTVV.

The V and J genes are TRBV5-6 and TRBJ1-1; D gene unclear. The CDR3 runs to 13 residues. Germline CDR1 and CDR2: SGHDT and YYEEEE. Trimming removed 2 bases from V and 3 bases from J, with 8 bases in between. The CDR3 region is CASSFMGDTEAFF. The CDR3 coding sequence is TGTGCCAGCAGCTTTATGGGCGACACTGAAGCTTTCTTT.

The gene calls are TRBV19 and TRBJ2-7; TRBD1 might be the D (6 bases). Germline V gives CDR1 LNHDA, CDR2 SQIVND (reference sequence). Deletions cut 5 bases from V and 0 bases from J, with 23 bases between. This CDR3 is built from 18 residues. The CDR3 loop is CASSPPYRTADHSYEQYF. The CDR3 nucleotides are TGTGCCAGTAGTCCTCCATACCGGACAGCGGACCACTCCTACGAGCAGTACTTC.